Sequencing of this T cell receptor (beta chain) was carried out in a study of blood T cells in healthy people across ages. With V trimmed by 0 bases and J by 7 bases, 11 bases remained unmatched. The V gene's germline CDR1 is LGHNA and CDR2 YNFKEQ. CDR3 length: 16 amino acids. A second PCR, run for roughly 6 to 11 cycles, used a sample-barcoded 5' primer plus a J-beta primer mix. TCRdb reprocessed the 5' RACE reads with MiXCR, giving one entry per CDR3 protein. The sample gives 540,000 or so distinct CDR3 sequences, 40% to 50% of which show up once; 20% to 25% is in the top ten. This receptor was taken from a man at least 80 years old in good health. The chain combines TRBV4-2 with TRBJ2-5; TRBD1 agrees at 7 bases. Input material: blood. The DNA of the CDR3 is TGTGCCAGCAGCCAAGATTCAGACAGGGTCCCGGGGACCCAGTACTTC. It is translated as CASSQDSDRVPGTQYF.